A single sample gave rise to the 9 T cell receptor beta chains below, sequenced in a study of blood T cell repertoires in COVID-19. Repertoires were generated with immunoSEQ multiplex PCR, while TCRdb's copy carries only in-frame clones and drops some. Of more than 90,000 clones in the sample, about 84% are singletons; the top ten hold about 24%. Sequencing was carried out using peripheral blood. All receptors derive from a human donor in a cohort sampled during active COVID-19.

This clone came up once. V usage is TRBV9 and J usage is TRBJ1-2; TRBD1 might be the D (6 bases). The CDR3 has 15 residues. V dropped 2 bases and J dropped 0 bases, with 11 bases sitting between them. Germline V gene data show CDR1 as SGDLS and CDR2 as YYNGEE. CDR3 residues: CASSVTGGANYGYTF. The CDR3, as DNA: TGTGCCAGCAGCGTGACAGGTGGAGCTAACTATGGCTACACCTTC.

Here the CDR3 reads CASSPFRGGAEEQYF. The CDR3 DNA reads TGTGCCAGCTCACCGTTTCGCGGGGGTGCTGAGGAGCAGTACTTC. The chain recombines TRBV18 with TRBJ2-7; 7 bases align to TRBD2. Germline CDR1 reads KGHSH; CDR2 reads LQKENI. This CDR3 spans 15 amino acids. Trimming removed 3 bases from V and 7 bases from J; junction bases left unmatched: 12.

The rearrangement links TRBV2 to TRBJ2-3; 9 bases are shared with TRBD2. CDR3 length equals 15 residues. Germline CDR1 reads SNHLY; CDR2 reads FYNNEI. V was clipped by 5 bases and J by 6 bases; unmatched bases: 9. CDR3 protein: CASSRVSGRPDTQYF. Written as DNA, the CDR3 is TGTGCCAGCAGTCGGGTTAGCGGGAGACCCGATACGCAGTATTTT. Together with reference TRBV2 and TRBJ2-3, the CDR3 gives the full variable domain: EPEVTQTPSHQVTQMGQEVILRCVPISNHLYFYWYRQILGQKVEFLVSFYNNEISEKSEIFDDQFSVERPDGSNFTLKIRSTKLEDSAMYFCASSRVSGRPDTQYFGPGTRLTVL.

This clone was picked up one time. This chain joins TRBV10-3 and TRBJ2-3; a possible D gene is TRBD2 (6 bases). Per the germline V gene, CDR1 is ENHRY and CDR2 is SYGVKD. The length of the CDR3 is 12 residues. Trimming removed 2 bases from V and 7 bases from J, with 7 bases in between. The CDR3 here is CAISETSYTQYF. CDR3 bases: TGTGCCATCAGTGAGACTAGCTATACGCAGTATTTT.

The chain is built from TRBV19 and TRBJ1-6; a possible D gene is TRBD1 (5 bases). The length of the CDR3 is 14 residues. The ends were cut back, 6 bases at V and 10 bases at J, with 16 bases in the middle. Germline CDR1 is LNHDA and CDR2 is SQIVND (reference sequence). This CDR3 is CASRGGDGISPLHF. CDR3 sequence (DNA): TGTGCCAGTAGGGGCGGGGACGGGATCTCACCCCTCCACTTT. The entire variable domain, with the rest obtained from reference TRBV19 and TRBJ1-6, is as follows: DGGITQSPKYLFRKEGQNVTLSCEQNLNHDAMYWYRQDPGQGLRLIYYSQIVNDFQKGDIAEGYSVSREKKESFPLTVTSAQKNPTAFYLCASRGGDGISPLHFGNGTRLTVT.

This clone was seen once. The rearrangement links TRBV24-1 to TRBJ1-2; D may be TRBD1 (6 bases). The CDR3 is made up of 14 amino acids. Germline CDR1 reads KGHDR; CDR2 reads SFDVKD. Trimming left V 7 bases short and J 7 bases short, with 18 bases between. CDR3 amino acids: CATSATGRGGGYTF. The CDR3 DNA follows: TGTGCCACCAGCGCTACAGGGAGGGGCGGTGGCTACACCTTC.

This clone appeared a single time. The chain recombines TRBV19 with TRBJ2-3; 7 bases are shared with TRBD1. Trimming removed 7 bases from V and 1 base from J; junction bases left unmatched: 8. Germline CDR1 is LNHDA and CDR2 is SQIVND (reference sequence). This CDR3 spans 15 amino acids. The chain's CDR3 is CASTTRDSGTDTQYF. The CDR3 DNA sequence: TGTGCCAGTACTACAAGGGACAGTGGCACAGATACGCAGTATTTT.

The chain has TRBV5-1 and TRBJ2-1, with 11 bases fitting TRBD2. Trimming cost V 0 bases and J 5 bases; bases outside gene matches: 1. The CDR3 contains 15 residues. The V gene's germline CDR1 is SGHRS and CDR2 YFSETQ. This CDR3 reads CASSLVTSGNNEQFF. The DNA for the CDR3 is TGCGCCAGCAGCTTGGTGACTAGCGGGAACAATGAGCAGTTCTTC. Variable domain in full (rest from reference TRBV5-1 and TRBJ2-1): KAGVTQTPRYLIKTRGQQVTLSCSPISGHRSVSWYQQTPGQGLQFLFEYFSETQRNKGNFPGRFSGRQFSNSRSEMNVSTLELGDSALYLCASSLVTSGNNEQFFGPGTRLTVL.

This sequence joins TRBV5-5 and TRBJ2-1; 7 positions match TRBD2. Per the germline V gene, CDR1 is SGHKS and CDR2 is YYEKEE (reference sequence). The V and J ends lost 2 bases and 1 base, in that order; junction bases with no gene match: 6. The CDR3 spans 16 residues. The DNA for the CDR3 is TGTGCCAGCAGCTTTGGGCTAGCGGTTTCCTACAATGAGCAGTTCTTC. This codes for CASSFGLAVSYNEQFF. The whole variable domain, filled in from reference TRBV5-5 and TRBJ2-1, reads DAGVTQSPTHLIKTRGQQVTLRCSPISGHKSVSWYQQVLGQGPQFIFQYYEKEERGRGNFPDRFSARQFPNYSSELNVNALLLGDSALYLCASSFGLAVSYNEQFFGPGTRLTVL.